Listed here are 6 T cell receptor beta chains from one sample, sequenced in a study of blood T cells in healthy people across ages. Using a J-beta primer mix together with a sample-barcoded 5' primer, a second PCR was run for about 6 to 11 cycles. TCRdb ran MiXCR on the 5' RACE reads and lists one entry per CDR3 protein. The sample has 800,000 to 950,000 distinct CDR3 sequences, just under 30% seen once; the top ten hold roughly 10%. These same data were also listed under a study on T cells of mothers and their children.

The sequenced sample was blood. These receptors were collected from a woman between 35 and 50 years old in good health.

A remark on this clonotype: This sequence may be a read error, since a much larger clone differs from it by one base. The rearrangement uses TRBV5-1 and TRBJ2-7, with 9 positions matching TRBD1. This CDR3 has 14 residues. J lost 2 bases, V lost 6 bases, and 6 bases had no gene match. Germline V gene data show CDR1 as SGHRS and CDR2 as YFSETQ. CDR3 sequence reads: CASNGGTGPYEQYF. CDR3 sequence (DNA): TGCGCCAGCAACGGGGGGACAGGGCCCTACGAGCAGTACTTC.

This clonotype was found many times. The CDR3 is CASSVDGTGGETQYF. The CDR3 coding sequence is TGTGCCAGCAGCGTAGACGGAACTGGGGGAGAGACCCAGTACTTC. This sequence joins TRBV9 and TRBJ2-5; D possibly uses TRBD1 or TRBD2 (5 bases each). Per the germline V gene, CDR1 is SGDLS and CDR2 is YYNGEE. The CDR3 is 15 residues long. Between the trimmed V and J ends, which lost 0 bases and 4 bases, there was a span of 13 bases.

This chain links TRBV11-2 with TRBJ1-1; D may be TRBD1 (6 bases). The CDR3 consists of 16 residues. Germline V gene data show CDR1 as SGHAT and CDR2 as FQNNGV. The germline V and J ends were trimmed by 5 bases and 3 bases, with 19 bases remaining between them. Here the CDR3 reads CASSPGAGYIDTEAFF. For the CDR3, the DNA is TGTGCCAGCAGCCCGGGGGCAGGGTATATAGACACTGAAGCTTTCTTT.

This clonotype has a handful of counts. The V and J genes are TRBV7-8 and TRBJ1-2; possible D gene TRBD1, 5 bases. Germline CDR1 reads SGHVS; CDR2 reads FQNEAQ. The CDR3 is 16 amino acids. V lost 4 bases and J lost 1, with 16 bases in between. CDR3 residues: CASSSINRIYNYGYTF. The CDR3 DNA reads as TGTGCCAGCAGCTCCATCAACAGGATTTATAACTATGGCTACACCTTC.

This clonotype was counted a single time. V usage is TRBV20-1 and J usage is TRBJ2-5; 9 bases match TRBD2. Germline CDR1 is DFQATT and CDR2 is SNEGSKA (reference sequence). The CDR3 is 11 amino acids. The CDR3 DNA reads as TGCAGCCTAGCGGGGCGAGAGACCCAGTACTTC. This sequence encodes CSLAGRETQYF.

This clonotype showed up many times. The genes are TRBV6-5 and TRBJ1-2, with 10 bases lining up with TRBD1. The CDR3 is made up of 15 amino acids. Looked up from germline, CDR1 is MNHEY and CDR2 is SVGAGI. V trimming: 5 bases; J trimming: 3 bases; junction bases outside the gene matches: 6. The CDR3 is CASSAPGQGHYGYTF. CDR3 DNA: TGTGCCAGCAGTGCACCGGGACAGGGGCACTATGGCTACACCTTC.